The entry below gives a single T cell receptor (beta chain) sequence along with its context. This sample is drawn from a study of T cell changes during pregnancy in multiple sclerosis. TCRdb's copy holds only in-frame clones and misses some; the assay was immunoSEQ multiplex PCR. The sample lists approximately 90,000 clones; 85% to 95% were seen once. The CDR3 is 18 amino acids. With 4 bases clipped from V and 1 base from J, the junction kept 6 bases outside the gene matches. CDR1 is MNHNS, CDR2 SASEGT, per germline. The TCR comes from a female donor with multiple sclerosis, enrolled in a pregnancy study. The chain employs TRBV6-1 and TRBJ2-3; 15 nucleotides match TRBD2. Sequences were derived from peripheral blood, sampled in the third trimester of pregnancy. CDR3 nucleotides: TGTGCCAGCAGTGGGGGACTAGCGGGGGGCGGACGCACAGATACGCAGTATTTT. Translating gives CASSGGLAGGGRTDTQYF.